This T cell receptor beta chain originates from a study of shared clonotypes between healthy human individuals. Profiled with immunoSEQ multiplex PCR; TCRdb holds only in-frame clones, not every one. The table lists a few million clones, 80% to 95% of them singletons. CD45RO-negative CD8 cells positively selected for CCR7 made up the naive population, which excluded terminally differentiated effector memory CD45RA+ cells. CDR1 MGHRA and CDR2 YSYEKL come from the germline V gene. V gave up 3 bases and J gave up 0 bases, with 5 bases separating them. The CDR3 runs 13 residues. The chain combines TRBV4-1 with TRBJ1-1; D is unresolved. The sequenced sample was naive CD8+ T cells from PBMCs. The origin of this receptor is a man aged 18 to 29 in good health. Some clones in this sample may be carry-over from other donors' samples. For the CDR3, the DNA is TGCGCCAGCAGCCAGAGGCTGAACACTGAAGCTTTCTTT. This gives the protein CASSQRLNTEAFF.